Listed below are T cell receptor beta chains from one sample, sequenced in a study of control samples from healthy donors and cancer patients. Assay: immunoSEQ multiplex PCR; the TCRdb copy retains only in-frame clones and omits some. The table has around 110,000 clones, more than 75% seen once. The sample taken for sequencing was blood. Every receptor here comes from a woman in her sixties or seventies in good health. Each CDR3 is given with its conserved first and last residue. Fields, in order: CDR3 protein, CDR3 DNA, V gene, D gene, J gene, CDR3 length, clone size. D genes are given only for firm matches. Clone size is not always given. Where it is, it says once, few, many or a class for expanded clones.

CDR3aa: CASSFVSSGNTIYF; CDR3nt: TGTGCCAGCAGTTTCGTCAGCTCTGGAAACACCATATATTTT; v_gene: TRBV6-2/TRBV6-3; d_gene: .; j_gene: TRBJ1-3; len: 14; abundance: few
CDR3aa: CASSQDGSHAGELFF; CDR3nt: TGCGCCAGCAGCCAAGACGGGAGTCACGCCGGGGAGCTGTTTTTT; v_gene: TRBV4-3; d_gene: .; j_gene: TRBJ2-2; len: 15; abundance: .
CDR3aa: CASSDGGEYSPLHF; CDR3nt: TGTGCCAGCAGTGACGGGGGGGAATATTCACCCCTCCACTTT; v_gene: TRBV6-4; d_gene: .; j_gene: TRBJ1-6; len: 14; abundance: .
CDR3aa: CASSLTGTGDLGTEAFF; CDR3nt: TGTGCCAGCAGCTTAACCGGGACAGGGGACCTGGGCACTGAAGCTTTCTTT; v_gene: TRBV7-3; d_gene: TRBD1; j_gene: TRBJ1-1; len: 17; abundance: .
CDR3aa: CASSPRTGVYEQYF; CDR3nt: TGTGCCAGCAGTCCCCGGACAGGAGTCTACGAGCAGTACTTC; v_gene: TRBV27; d_gene: TRBD1; j_gene: TRBJ2-7; len: 14; abundance: .
CDR3aa: CASSMGAVNNEQFF; CDR3nt: TGTGCCAGTAGTATGGGGGCGGTAAACAATGAGCAGTTCTTC; v_gene: TRBV19; d_gene: .; j_gene: TRBJ2-1; len: 14; abundance: .
CDR3aa: CASSLGNYEQYF; CDR3nt: TGTGCCAGCAGCTTGGGGAACTACGAGCAGTACTTC; v_gene: TRBV5-6; d_gene: .; j_gene: TRBJ2-7; len: 12; abundance: once
CDR3aa: CASSLDGSSYNEQFF; CDR3nt: TGTGCCAGCAGCTTGGATGGGAGCTCCTACAATGAGCAGTTCTTC; v_gene: TRBV5-4; d_gene: .; j_gene: TRBJ2-1; len: 15; abundance: .
CDR3aa: CASSSAPAVSAPDTQYF; CDR3nt: TGTGCCAGCAGCTCCGCGCCAGCGGTCAGCGCCCCCGATACGCAGTATTTT; v_gene: TRBV4-2; d_gene: .; j_gene: TRBJ2-3; len: 17; abundance: .
CDR3aa: CASSLVARTYEQYF; CDR3nt: TGTGCCAGCAGCTTAGTTGCCAGAACCTACGAGCAGTACTTC; v_gene: TRBV7-2; d_gene: .; j_gene: TRBJ2-7; len: 14; abundance: medium-sized
CDR3aa: CASSSGTGDYNEQFF; CDR3nt: TGTGCCAGCAGTTCCGGGACAGGGGATTACAATGAGCAGTTCTTC; v_gene: TRBV2; d_gene: TRBD1; j_gene: TRBJ2-1; len: 15; abundance: .
CDR3aa: CASSRRRSSGNTIYF; CDR3nt: TGTGCCAGCAGCAGACGGAGATCCTCTGGAAACACCATATATTTT; v_gene: TRBV14; d_gene: .; j_gene: TRBJ1-3; len: 15; abundance: .
CDR3aa: CASSLFTGMNTEAFF; CDR3nt: TGCGCCAGCAGCTTGTTTACAGGAATGAACACTGAAGCTTTCTTT; v_gene: TRBV5-1; d_gene: .; j_gene: TRBJ1-1; len: 15; abundance: .
CDR3aa: CASSVAGTGGSTYEQYF; CDR3nt: TGTGCCAGCAGCGTAGCAGGGACAGGGGGTTCGACGTACGAGCAGTACTTC; v_gene: TRBV9; d_gene: TRBD1; j_gene: TRBJ2-7; len: 17; abundance: .
CDR3aa: CASSTGGVTEAFF; CDR3nt: TGTGCCAGCAGCACAGGGGGAGTCACTGAAGCTTTCTTT; v_gene: TRBV6-5; d_gene: TRBD1; j_gene: TRBJ1-1; len: 13; abundance: once
CDR3aa: CASSPGGKGYSPLHF; CDR3nt: TGCGCCAGCAGCCCCGGGGGGAAGGGGTATTCACCCCTCCACTTT; v_gene: TRBV5-1; d_gene: .; j_gene: TRBJ1-6; len: 15; abundance: few
CDR3aa: CASSEGGGPANYGYTF; CDR3nt: TGCGCCAGCAGTGAGGGAGGAGGTCCCGCTAACTATGGCTACACCTTC; v_gene: TRBV10-2; d_gene: .; j_gene: TRBJ1-2; len: 16; abundance: .
CDR3aa: CASSLGGGTEAFF; CDR3nt: TGCGCCAGCAGCTTGGGAGGGGGCACTGAAGCTTTCTTT; v_gene: TRBV5-1; d_gene: .; j_gene: TRBJ1-1; len: 13; abundance: .
CDR3aa: CASSILLAGVYEQYF; CDR3nt: TGTGCCAGCAGCATCCTACTAGCGGGGGTCTACGAGCAGTACTTC; v_gene: TRBV21-1; d_gene: .; j_gene: TRBJ2-7; len: 15; abundance: .
CDR3aa: CASSSGGGEGVETQYF; CDR3nt: TGTGCCAGCAGCTCTGGGGGCGGGGAGGGGGTAGAGACCCAGTACTTC; v_gene: TRBV5-4; d_gene: .; j_gene: TRBJ2-5; len: 16; abundance: .
CDR3aa: CASSPQTGGTEAFF; CDR3nt: TGTGCCAGCAGCCCGCAGACAGGGGGCACTGAAGCTTTCTTT; v_gene: TRBV11-2; d_gene: TRBD1; j_gene: TRBJ1-1; len: 14; abundance: .
CDR3aa: CASSFSGGVTDTQYF; CDR3nt: TGCGCCAGCAGCTTTAGTGGGGGGGTGACAGATACGCAGTATTTT; v_gene: TRBV5-1; d_gene: TRBD2; j_gene: TRBJ2-3; len: 15; abundance: few
CDR3aa: CASRTGTPGKLFF; CDR3nt: TGTGCCAGCAGAACCGGGACCCCCGGAAAACTGTTTTTT; v_gene: TRBV6-5; d_gene: .; j_gene: TRBJ1-4; len: 13; abundance: .
CDR3aa: CASSPQGEKLFF; CDR3nt: TGTGCCAGCTCACCACAGGGTGAAAAACTGTTTTTT; v_gene: TRBV18; d_gene: .; j_gene: TRBJ1-4; len: 12; abundance: .
CDR3aa: CASSLRGLAGEQFF; CDR3nt: TGTGCCAGCAGCTTACGGGGACTAGCAGGAGAGCAGTTCTTC; v_gene: TRBV7-2; d_gene: TRBD2; j_gene: TRBJ2-1; len: 14; abundance: .
CDR3aa: CASSLTGVVPTDTQYF; CDR3nt: TGTGCCAGCAGTTTAACCGGAGTTGTACCAACAGATACGCAGTATTTT; v_gene: TRBV27; d_gene: .; j_gene: TRBJ2-3; len: 16; abundance: .
CDR3aa: CASSALQQGSGYTF; CDR3nt: TGTGCCAGCAGCGCCCTTCAACAGGGATCGGGCTACACCTTC; v_gene: TRBV9; d_gene: .; j_gene: TRBJ1-2; len: 14; abundance: once
CDR3aa: CSARPQNEQFF; CDR3nt: TGCAGTGCTAGACCCCAGAATGAGCAGTTCTTC; v_gene: TRBV20-1; d_gene: .; j_gene: TRBJ2-1; len: 11; abundance: .
CDR3aa: CASKPGEEDTQYF; CDR3nt: TGCGCCAGCAAGCCAGGGGAAGAAGATACGCAGTATTTT; v_gene: TRBV5-1; d_gene: .; j_gene: TRBJ2-3; len: 13; abundance: .
CDR3aa: CASGRDFNDEKLFF; CDR3nt: TGTGCCAGCGGCAGGGATTTTAATGATGAAAAACTGTTTTTT; v_gene: TRBV7-9; d_gene: .; j_gene: TRBJ1-4; len: 14; abundance: .
CDR3aa: CASSLVAQNTEAFF; CDR3nt: TGCGCCAGCAGCTTGGTGGCGCAGAACACTGAAGCTTTCTTT; v_gene: TRBV5-1; d_gene: .; j_gene: TRBJ1-1; len: 14; abundance: .
CDR3aa: CAISESGQGNTEAFF; CDR3nt: TGTGCCATCAGTGAGTCAGGCCAGGGAAACACTGAAGCTTTCTTT; v_gene: TRBV10-3; d_gene: .; j_gene: TRBJ1-1; len: 15; abundance: .
CDR3aa: CASTPDRGFGYTEAFF; CDR3nt: TGTGCCAGCACCCCGGACAGGGGGTTTGGGTACACTGAAGCTTTCTTT; v_gene: TRBV2; d_gene: TRBD1; j_gene: TRBJ1-1; len: 16; abundance: .
CDR3aa: CASGFVQNQPQHF; CDR3nt: TGTGCTAGTGGTTTCGTTCAGAATCAGCCCCAGCATTTT; v_gene: TRBV12-5; d_gene: .; j_gene: TRBJ1-5; len: 13; abundance: .
CDR3aa: CASSTTGAGELFF; CDR3nt: TGTGCCAGCAGCACAACCGGGGCCGGGGAGCTGTTTTTT; v_gene: TRBV5-4; d_gene: .; j_gene: TRBJ2-2; len: 13; abundance: .
CDR3aa: CASSLGLREQFF; CDR3nt: TGTGCCAGCAGCTTAGGACTCCGTGAGCAGTTCTTC; v_gene: TRBV7-9; d_gene: .; j_gene: TRBJ2-1; len: 12; abundance: .
CDR3aa: CASSSETGRPSNYGYTF; CDR3nt: TGTGCCAGCAGCTCCGAGACAGGCCGCCCTTCTAACTATGGCTACACCTTC; v_gene: TRBV7-6; d_gene: .; j_gene: TRBJ1-2; len: 17; abundance: .
CDR3aa: CACEGTGPNTGELFF; CDR3nt: TGTGCCTGCGAGGGTACAGGGCCGAACACCGGGGAGCTGTTTTTT; v_gene: TRBV7-9; d_gene: .; j_gene: TRBJ2-2; len: 15; abundance: .
CDR3aa: CASSRGEVTEAFF; CDR3nt: TGTGCCAGCAGCAGAGGGGAAGTCACTGAAGCTTTCTTT; v_gene: TRBV7-8; d_gene: .; j_gene: TRBJ1-1; len: 13; abundance: .
CDR3aa: CASIGADNQPQHF; CDR3nt: TGTGCTAGTATAGGGGCAGACAATCAGCCCCAGCATTTT; v_gene: TRBV12-5; d_gene: .; j_gene: TRBJ1-5; len: 13; abundance: .
CDR3aa: CASSDGLAGRETQYF; CDR3nt: TGTGCCAGCAGTGATGGACTCGCGGGGCGAGAGACCCAGTACTTC; v_gene: TRBV6-6; d_gene: .; j_gene: TRBJ2-5; len: 15; abundance: .
CDR3aa: CASSTGRINQPQHF; CDR3nt: TGTGCCAGTAGTACCGGACGGATCAATCAGCCCCAGCATTTT; v_gene: TRBV19; d_gene: .; j_gene: TRBJ1-5; len: 14; abundance: .
CDR3aa: CASSDHGSSGNTIYF; CDR3nt: TGTGCCAGCAGTGACCATGGTAGCTCTGGAAACACCATATATTTT; v_gene: TRBV6-1; d_gene: .; j_gene: TRBJ1-3; len: 15; abundance: .
CDR3aa: CASSGRQNTEAFF; CDR3nt: TGTGCCAGCAGCGGGCGACAGAACACTGAAGCTTTCTTT; v_gene: TRBV3-1/TRBV3-2; d_gene: .; j_gene: TRBJ1-1; len: 13; abundance: .
CDR3aa: CASSLGRGAGNTIYF; CDR3nt: TGTGCCAGCAGCTTGGGGAGAGGGGCTGGAAACACCATATATTTT; v_gene: TRBV5-4; d_gene: .; j_gene: TRBJ1-3; len: 15; abundance: .
CDR3aa: CASRRGGRETQYF; CDR3nt: TGTGCCAGCAGGCGGGGGGGGCGGGAGACCCAGTACTTC; v_gene: TRBV5-6; d_gene: TRBD2; j_gene: TRBJ2-5; len: 13; abundance: .